The 10 T cell receptor beta chains listed next were all sequenced from one sample in a study of blood T cells in healthy people across ages. For the second PCR, which ran for about 6 to 11 cycles, a sample-barcoded 5' primer and a J-beta primer mix were used. TCRdb ran MiXCR on the 5' RACE reads and lists one entry per CDR3 protein. The sample lists around 800,000 distinct CDR3 sequences; around 45% were seen once. What was sequenced was blood. These receptors were collected from a man older than 75 in good health.

Notes on this clonotype: This may be a read error: a much more frequent sequence differs by one nucleotide. The V call is TRBV12-3 or TRBV12-4, the J call TRBJ2-7, with TRBD2 identical over 11 bases. The trim removed 6 bases at V and 7 bases at J, leaving 11 bases unmatched. This CDR3 region has 15 residues. The CDR3 spells CASRRTSGSIDEQYF. The CDR3 DNA follows: TGTGCCAGCAGAAGAACTAGCGGGAGTATCGATGAGCAGTACTTC.

This clonotype was seen at least ten times. This chain uses TRBV7-2 with TRBJ2-3; the D is unclear. CDR3 length: 12 amino acids. CDR1 is SGHTA, CDR2 FQGNSA, per germline. The ends were cut back, 5 bases at V and 2 bases at J, with 5 bases in the middle. Here the CDR3 reads CASSVITDTQYF. The DNA for the CDR3 is TGTGCCAGCAGCGTTATCACAGATACGCAGTATTTT. The complete variable domain, with remaining parts taken from reference TRBV7-2 and TRBJ2-3, reads GAGVSQSPSNKVTEKGKDVELRCDPISGHTALYWYRQSLGQGLEFLIYFQGNSAPDKSGLPSDRFSAERTGGSVSTLTIQRTQQEDSAVYLCASSVITDTQYFGPGTRLTVL.

A word on this clonotype: A much larger clonotype is one base distant, so this may be a read error. The gene calls are TRBV20-1 and TRBJ2-7; D may be TRBD2 (5 bases). Deletions cut 6 bases from V and 4 bases from J, with 19 bases between. Germline V gene sequence: CDR1 DFQATT, CDR2 SNEGSKA (reference sequence). This CDR3 has 14 amino acids. CDR3 in DNA: TGCAGTGCCGAGAGAGGACGGACTCAATACGAGCAGTACTTC. Amino acid sequence: CSAERGRTQYEQYF.

The chain joins TRBV5-1 to TRBJ1-4; D unresolved. Looked up from germline, CDR1 is SGHRS and CDR2 is YFSETQ. The CDR3 is 16 residues long. V was trimmed by 4 bases and J by 0 bases, leaving 13 bases between them. CDR3 sequence (DNA): TGCGCCAGCAGCCGGACGGCAGGAACAACTAATGAAAAACTGTTTTTT. Translating gives CASSRTAGTTNEKLFF.

V gene TRBV6-1 combines with J gene TRBJ2-3; 15 bases match TRBD2. This CDR3 has 17 residues. V gave up 4 bases and J gave up 4 bases; unmatched junction bases: 6. Germline V gene data show CDR1 as MNHNS and CDR2 as SASEGT. CDR3 sequence: CASSGPRTSGGADTQYF. Here the CDR3 DNA reads TGTGCCAGCAGTGGGCCTCGGACTAGCGGGGGGGCAGATACGCAGTATTTT.

The CDR3 loop is CSARDWNSEGFF. The DNA for the CDR3 is TGCAGTGCTAGAGATTGGAACAGCGAGGGGTTCTTC. This rearrangement joins TRBV20-1 to TRBJ2-1, with D possibly TRBD2 on 5 matching bases. Trimming left V 0 bases short and J 15 bases short, with 15 bases between. This CDR3 has 12 amino acids. Germline values: CDR1 DFQATT, CDR2 SNEGSKA (reference sequence).

The chain recombines TRBV11-3 with TRBJ2-1, with 9 bases that match TRBD2. The CDR3 length is 15 residues. Trimming at V came to 4 bases and at J to 7 bases, leaving 8 bases not matched to a gene. CDR1 is SGHNT, CDR2 YENEEA, per germline. The CDR3 loop reads CASSSRNSGRNEQFF. The DNA for the CDR3 is TGTGCCAGCAGCTCCCGAAATAGCGGGAGAAATGAGCAGTTCTTC.

The chain couples TRBV27 to TRBJ2-7; 11 bases match TRBD1. V gave up 4 bases and J gave up 3 bases; unmatched junction bases: 5. Germline CDR1 and CDR2: MNHEY and SMNVEV (reference sequence). The CDR3 spans 15 residues. DNA for the CDR3: TGTGCCAGCAGTTCCGGGACAGGGGGATACTACGAGCAGTACTTC. Translation: CASSSGTGGYYEQYF.

The sample holds a few counts of this clonotype. The V gene is TRBV29-1, the J gene TRBJ2-5, with 7 bases matching TRBD2. Germline V CDR1 and CDR2: SQVTM, ANQGSEA. The CDR3 covers 14 residues. The V gene end was trimmed by 4 bases and the J gene end by 4 bases; junction bases not matched to a gene: 9. The CDR3 region is CSVVLREKRETQYF. The DNA of the CDR3 is TGCAGCGTTGTTTTGCGGGAGAAGCGAGAGACCCAGTACTTC.

The genes are TRBV25-1 and TRBJ2-5, with a tentative D call TRBD2 (6 bases). Trimming pared 6 bases from V and 5 bases from J, leaving 13 bases between. The CDR3 runs 13 residues. The germline CDR1 and CDR2 sequences are MGHDK and SYGVNS. The CDR3 coding sequence is TGTGCCAGCAGAGGAGGGAATATGGAGACCCAGTACTTC. Protein product: CASRGGNMETQYF.